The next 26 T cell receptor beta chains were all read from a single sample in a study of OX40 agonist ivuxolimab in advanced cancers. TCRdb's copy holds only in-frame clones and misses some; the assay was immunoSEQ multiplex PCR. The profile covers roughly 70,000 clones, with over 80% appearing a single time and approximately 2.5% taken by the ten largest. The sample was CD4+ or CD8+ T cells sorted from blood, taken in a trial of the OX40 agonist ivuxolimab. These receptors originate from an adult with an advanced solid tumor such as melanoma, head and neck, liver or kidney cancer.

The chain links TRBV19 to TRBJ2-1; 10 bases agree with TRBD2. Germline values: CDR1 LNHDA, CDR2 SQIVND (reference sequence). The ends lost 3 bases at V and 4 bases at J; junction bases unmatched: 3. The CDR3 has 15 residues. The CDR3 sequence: CASSMASGGYNEQFF. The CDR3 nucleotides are TGTGCCAGTAGTATGGCTAGCGGGGGTTACAATGAGCAGTTCTTC.

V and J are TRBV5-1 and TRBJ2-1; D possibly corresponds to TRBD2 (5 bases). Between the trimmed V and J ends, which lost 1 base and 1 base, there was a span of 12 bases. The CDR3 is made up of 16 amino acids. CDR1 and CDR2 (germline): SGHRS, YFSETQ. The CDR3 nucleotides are TGCGCCAGCAGCTTGTCAACTAGTGGTTCCTACAATGAGCAGTTCTTC. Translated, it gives CASSLSTSGSYNEQFF.

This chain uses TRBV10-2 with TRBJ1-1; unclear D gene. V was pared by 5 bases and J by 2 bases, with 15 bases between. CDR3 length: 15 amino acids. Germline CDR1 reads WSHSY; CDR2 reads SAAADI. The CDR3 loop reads CASSRPPGYNTEAFF. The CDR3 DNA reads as TGCGCCAGCAGTCGACCCCCCGGTTATAACACTGAAGCTTTCTTT.

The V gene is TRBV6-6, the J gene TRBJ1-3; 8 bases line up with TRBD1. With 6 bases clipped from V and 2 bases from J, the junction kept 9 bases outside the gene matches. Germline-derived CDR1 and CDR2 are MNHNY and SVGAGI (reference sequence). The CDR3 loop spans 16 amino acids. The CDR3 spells CASRYDRGVTGNTIYF. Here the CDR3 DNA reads TGTGCCAGCAGATACGACAGGGGAGTTACTGGAAACACCATATATTTT.

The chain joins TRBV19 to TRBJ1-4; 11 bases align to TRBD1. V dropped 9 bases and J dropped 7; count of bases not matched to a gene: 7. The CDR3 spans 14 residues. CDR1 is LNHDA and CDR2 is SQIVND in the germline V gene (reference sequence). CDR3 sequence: CASEDRGQGEKLFF. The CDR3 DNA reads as TGTGCCAGCGAGGACAGGGGGCAAGGTGAAAAACTGTTTTTT.

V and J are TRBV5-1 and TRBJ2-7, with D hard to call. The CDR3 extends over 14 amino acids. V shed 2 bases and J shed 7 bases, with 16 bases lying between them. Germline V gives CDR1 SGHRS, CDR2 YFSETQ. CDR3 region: CASSLRDTTGEQYF. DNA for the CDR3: TGCGCCAGCAGCTTACGCGACACAACCGGGGAGCAGTACTTC.

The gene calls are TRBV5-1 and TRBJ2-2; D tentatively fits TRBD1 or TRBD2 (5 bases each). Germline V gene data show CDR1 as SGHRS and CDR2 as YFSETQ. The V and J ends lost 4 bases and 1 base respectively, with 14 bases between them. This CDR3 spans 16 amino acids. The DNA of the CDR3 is TGCGCCAGCAGCAGAACCGGGACGGTGAACACCGGGGAGCTGTTTTTT. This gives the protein CASSRTGTVNTGELFF.

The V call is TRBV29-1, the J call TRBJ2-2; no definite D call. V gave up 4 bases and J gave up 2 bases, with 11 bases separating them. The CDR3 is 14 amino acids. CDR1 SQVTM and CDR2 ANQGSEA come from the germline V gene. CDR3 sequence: CSVALQLNTGELFF. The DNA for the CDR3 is TGCAGCGTTGCACTCCAACTTAACACCGGGGAGCTGTTTTTT.

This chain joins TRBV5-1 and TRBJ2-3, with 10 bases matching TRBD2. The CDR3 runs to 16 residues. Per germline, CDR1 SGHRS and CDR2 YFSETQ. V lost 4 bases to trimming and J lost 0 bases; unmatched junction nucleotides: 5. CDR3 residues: CASSGGLATSTDTQYF. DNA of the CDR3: TGCGCCAGCAGCGGGGGACTAGCGACTAGCACAGATACGCAGTATTTT.

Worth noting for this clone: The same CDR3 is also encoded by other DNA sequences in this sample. CDR3 sequence: CASSLPGNIQYF. As DNA, the CDR3 is TGTGCCAGCAGCTTACCCGGGAACATTCAGTACTTC. The rearrangement links TRBV7-2 to TRBJ2-4; D gene ambiguous. V gave up 2 bases and J gave up 7 bases, with 6 bases separating them. CDR1 is SGHTA, CDR2 FQGNSA, per germline. The CDR3 has 12 residues.

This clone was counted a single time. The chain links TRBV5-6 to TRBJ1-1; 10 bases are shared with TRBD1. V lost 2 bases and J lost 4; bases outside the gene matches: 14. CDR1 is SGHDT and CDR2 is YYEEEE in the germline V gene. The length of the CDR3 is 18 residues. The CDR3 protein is CASSLGDRGTTKSTEAFF. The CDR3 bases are TGTGCCAGCAGCTTAGGGGACAGGGGAACAACAAAGTCCACTGAAGCTTTCTTT.

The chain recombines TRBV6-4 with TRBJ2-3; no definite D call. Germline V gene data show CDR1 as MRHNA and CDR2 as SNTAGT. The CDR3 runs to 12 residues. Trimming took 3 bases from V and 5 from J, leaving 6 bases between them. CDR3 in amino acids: CASSEQGDTQYF. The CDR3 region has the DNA TGTGCCAGCAGTGAACAAGGAGATACGCAGTATTTT.

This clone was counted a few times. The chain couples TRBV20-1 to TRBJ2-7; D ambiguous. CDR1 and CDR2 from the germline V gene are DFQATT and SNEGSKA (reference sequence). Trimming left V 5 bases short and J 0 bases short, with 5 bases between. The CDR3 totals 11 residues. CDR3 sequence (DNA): TGCAGTGCTTCGGGCTCCTACGAGCAGTACTTC. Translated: CSASGSYEQYF.

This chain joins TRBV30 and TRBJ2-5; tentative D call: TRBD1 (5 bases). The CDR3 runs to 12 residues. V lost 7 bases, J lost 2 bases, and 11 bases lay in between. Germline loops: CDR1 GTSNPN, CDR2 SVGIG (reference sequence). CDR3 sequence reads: CASSTEQETQYF. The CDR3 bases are TGTGCCTCCTCGACAGAACAAGAGACCCAGTACTTC.

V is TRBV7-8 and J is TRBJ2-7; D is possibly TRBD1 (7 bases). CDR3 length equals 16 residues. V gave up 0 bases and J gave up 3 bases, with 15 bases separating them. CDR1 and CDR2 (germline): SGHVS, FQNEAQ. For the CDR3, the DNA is TGTGCCAGCAGCTTAGCGCCCGGGGGACAGAGCTACGAGCAGTACTTC. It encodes CASSLAPGGQSYEQYF.

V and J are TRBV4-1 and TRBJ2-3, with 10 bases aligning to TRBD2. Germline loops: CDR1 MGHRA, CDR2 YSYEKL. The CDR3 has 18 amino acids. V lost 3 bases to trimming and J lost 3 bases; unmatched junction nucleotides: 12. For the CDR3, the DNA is TGCGCCAGCAGCCAGCTCAGCGGGAGGGCCTTGGGGACAGATACGCAGTATTTT. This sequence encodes CASSQLSGRALGTDTQYF.

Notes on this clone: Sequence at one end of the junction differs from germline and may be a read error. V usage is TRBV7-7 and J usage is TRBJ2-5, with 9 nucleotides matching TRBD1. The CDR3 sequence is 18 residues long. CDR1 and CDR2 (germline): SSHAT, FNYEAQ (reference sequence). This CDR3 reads CASSLPPHRGLRQETQYF. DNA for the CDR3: TGTGCTAGCAGCTTACCACCTCACAGGGGGCTTCGCCAAGAGACCCAGTACTTC.

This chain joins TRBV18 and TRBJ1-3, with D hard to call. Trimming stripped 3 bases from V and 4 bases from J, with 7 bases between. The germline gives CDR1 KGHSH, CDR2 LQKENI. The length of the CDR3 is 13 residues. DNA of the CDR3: TGTGCCAGCTCACCGGGATCCGGAAACACCATATATTTT. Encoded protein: CASSPGSGNTIYF. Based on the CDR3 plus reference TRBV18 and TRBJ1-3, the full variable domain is NAGVMQNPRHLVRRRGQEARLRCSPMKGHSHVYWYRQLPEEGLKFMVYLQKENIIDESGMPKERFSAEFPKEGPSILRIQQVVRGDSAAYFCASSPGSGNTIYFGEGSWLTVV.

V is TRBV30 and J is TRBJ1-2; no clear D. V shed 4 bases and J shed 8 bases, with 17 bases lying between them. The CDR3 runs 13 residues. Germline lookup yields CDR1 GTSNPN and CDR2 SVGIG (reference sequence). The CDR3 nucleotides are TGTGCCTGGATAAGGGCTGGGAGAAGAGGCTACACCTTC. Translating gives CAWIRAGRRGYTF.

Here the CDR3 reads CASSFMGRTYYNEQFF. CDR3 in DNA: TGTGCCAGCAGCTTTATGGGGAGGACCTACTACAATGAGCAGTTCTTC. The genes are TRBV7-9 and TRBJ2-1, with D maybe TRBD2 (6 bases). This CDR3 has 16 residues. Germline-derived CDR1 and CDR2 are SEHNR and FQNEAQ (reference sequence). Trimming removed 3 bases at V and 3 bases at J, with 15 bases between.

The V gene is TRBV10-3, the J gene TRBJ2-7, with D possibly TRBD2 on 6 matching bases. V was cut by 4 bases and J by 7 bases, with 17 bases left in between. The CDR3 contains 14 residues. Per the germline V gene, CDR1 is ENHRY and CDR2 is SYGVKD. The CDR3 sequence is CAISGSPGVGEQYF. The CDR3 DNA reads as TGTGCCATCAGTGGATCTCCGGGAGTTGGGGAGCAGTACTTC.

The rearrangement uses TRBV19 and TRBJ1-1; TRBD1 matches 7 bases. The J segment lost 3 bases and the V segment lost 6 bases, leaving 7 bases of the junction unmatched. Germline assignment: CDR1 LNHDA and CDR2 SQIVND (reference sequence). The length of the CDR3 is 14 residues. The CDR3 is CASRQGRLYTEAFF. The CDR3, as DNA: TGTGCCAGTAGACAGGGGAGGTTATACACTGAAGCTTTCTTT.

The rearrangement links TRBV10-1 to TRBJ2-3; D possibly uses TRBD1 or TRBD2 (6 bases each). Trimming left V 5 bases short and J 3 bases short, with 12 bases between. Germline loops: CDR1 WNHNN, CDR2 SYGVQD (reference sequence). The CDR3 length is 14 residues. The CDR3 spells CASSTTGGTDTQYF. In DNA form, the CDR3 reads TGCGCCAGCAGTACGACAGGAGGGACAGATACGCAGTATTTT.

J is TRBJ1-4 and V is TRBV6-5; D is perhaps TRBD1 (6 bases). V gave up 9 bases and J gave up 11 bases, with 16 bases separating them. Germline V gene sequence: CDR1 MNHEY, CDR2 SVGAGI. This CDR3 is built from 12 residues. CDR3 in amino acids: CASKSQGEKLFF. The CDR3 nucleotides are TGTGCCAGTAAATCACAGGGAGAGAAACTGTTTTTT.

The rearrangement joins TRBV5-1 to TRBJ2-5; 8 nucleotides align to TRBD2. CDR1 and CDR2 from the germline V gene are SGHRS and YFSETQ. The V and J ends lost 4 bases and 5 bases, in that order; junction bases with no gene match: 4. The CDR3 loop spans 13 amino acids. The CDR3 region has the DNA TGCGCCAGCAGCACGGGACTAGTCGAGACCCAGTACTTC. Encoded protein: CASSTGLVETQYF. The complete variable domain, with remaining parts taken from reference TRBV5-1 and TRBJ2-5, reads KAGVTQTPRYLIKTRGQQVTLSCSPISGHRSVSWYQQTPGQGLQFLFEYFSETQRNKGNFPGRFSGRQFSNSRSEMNVSTLELGDSALYLCASSTGLVETQYFGPGTRLLVL.

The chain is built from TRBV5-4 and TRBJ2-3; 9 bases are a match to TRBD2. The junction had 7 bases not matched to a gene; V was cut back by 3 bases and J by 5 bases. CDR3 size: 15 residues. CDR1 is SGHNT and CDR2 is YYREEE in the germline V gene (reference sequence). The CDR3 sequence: CASSSLAGVRDTQYF. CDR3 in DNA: TGTGCCAGCAGCTCTTTAGCGGGAGTTAGAGATACGCAGTATTTT.